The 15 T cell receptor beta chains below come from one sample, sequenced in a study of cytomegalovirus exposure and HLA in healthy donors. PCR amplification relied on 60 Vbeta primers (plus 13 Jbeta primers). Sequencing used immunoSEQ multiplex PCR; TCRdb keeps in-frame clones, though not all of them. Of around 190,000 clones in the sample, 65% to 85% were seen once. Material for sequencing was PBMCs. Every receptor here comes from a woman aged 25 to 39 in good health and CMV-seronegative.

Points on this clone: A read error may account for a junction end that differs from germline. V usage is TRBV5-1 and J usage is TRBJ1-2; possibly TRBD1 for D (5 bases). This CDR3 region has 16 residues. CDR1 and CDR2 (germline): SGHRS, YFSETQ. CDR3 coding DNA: TGCGTCAGCAGCCCGGGAGCGGGGCCGACCAACTATGGCTACACCTTC. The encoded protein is CVSSPGAGPTNYGYTF.

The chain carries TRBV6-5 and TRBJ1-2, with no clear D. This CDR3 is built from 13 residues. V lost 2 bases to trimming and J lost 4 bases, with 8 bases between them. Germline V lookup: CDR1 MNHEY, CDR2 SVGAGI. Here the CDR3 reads CASSYDPVYGYTF. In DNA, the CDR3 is TGTGCCAGCAGTTACGATCCAGTCTATGGCTACACCTTC.

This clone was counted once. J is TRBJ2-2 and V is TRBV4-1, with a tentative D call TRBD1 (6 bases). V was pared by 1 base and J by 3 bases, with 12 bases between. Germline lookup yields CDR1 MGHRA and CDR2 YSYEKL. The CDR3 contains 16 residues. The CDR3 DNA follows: TGCGCCAGCAGCCAAGGGCAGGGGCTCGACACCGGGGAGCTGTTTTTT. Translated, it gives CASSQGQGLDTGELFF.

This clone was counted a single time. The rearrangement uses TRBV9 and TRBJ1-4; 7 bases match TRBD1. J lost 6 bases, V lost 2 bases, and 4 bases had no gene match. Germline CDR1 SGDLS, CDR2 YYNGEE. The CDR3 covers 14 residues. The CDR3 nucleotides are TGTGCCAGCAGCGTGGGGACAGCTGATGAAAAACTGTTTTTT. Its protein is CASSVGTADEKLFF.

This CDR3 is CASSQKARGGGTEAFF. DNA for the CDR3: TGCGCCAGCAGCCAAAAGGCGCGGGGCGGGGGCACTGAAGCTTTCTTT. The chain has TRBV4-1 and TRBJ1-1, with D maybe TRBD1 (5 bases). V gave up 2 bases and J gave up 4 bases, with 17 bases separating them. The CDR3 contains 16 residues. The germline gives CDR1 MGHRA, CDR2 YSYEKL.

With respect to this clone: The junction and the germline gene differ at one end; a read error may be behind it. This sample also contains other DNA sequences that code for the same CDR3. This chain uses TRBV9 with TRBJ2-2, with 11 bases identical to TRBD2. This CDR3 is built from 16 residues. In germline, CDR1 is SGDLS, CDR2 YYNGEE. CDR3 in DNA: TGTGCTAGCAGCGCTCAGGGACTAGCGGCAACCGGGGAGCTGTTTTTT. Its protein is CASSAQGLAATGELFF. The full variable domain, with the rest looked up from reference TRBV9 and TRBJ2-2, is DSGVTQTPKHLITATGQRVTLRCSPRSGDLSVYWYQQSLDQGLQFLIQYYNGEERAKGNILERFSAQQFPDLHSELNLSSLELGDSALYFCASSAQGLAATGELFFGEGSRLTVL.

CDR3 coding DNA: TGTGCCAGCAGCCCTAGGTCTTACACAGATACGCAGTATTTT. Protein sequence: CASSPRSYTDTQYF. V gene TRBV11-3 combines with J gene TRBJ2-3; D is unclear. This CDR3 is built from 14 residues. Germline V lookup: CDR1 SGHNT, CDR2 YENEEA. V was clipped by 5 bases and J by 2 bases, with 11 bases between them. Supplemented by reference TRBV11-3 and TRBJ2-3, the full variable domain reads EAGVVQSPRYKIIEKKQPVAFWCNPISGHNTLYWYLQNLGQGPELLIRYENEEAVDDSQLPKDRFSAERLKGVDSTLKIQPAELGDSAVYLCASSPRSYTDTQYFGPGTRLTVL.

The chain's CDR3 is CASSRGARTSGGDWYF. CDR3 sequence (DNA): TGTGCCAGCAGCCGGGGAGCAAGGACTAGCGGGGGGGACTGGTACTTC. The rearrangement links TRBV7-8 to TRBJ2-7; 15 bases are shared with TRBD2. V dropped 5 bases and J dropped 12; count of bases not matched to a gene: 14. This CDR3 is built from 16 residues. Per the germline V gene, CDR1 is SGHVS and CDR2 is FQNEAQ.

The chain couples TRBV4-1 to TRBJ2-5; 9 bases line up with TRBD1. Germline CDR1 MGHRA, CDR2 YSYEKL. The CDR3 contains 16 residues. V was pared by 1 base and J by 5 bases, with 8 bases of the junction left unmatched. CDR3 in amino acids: CASSQAKGQGRETQYF. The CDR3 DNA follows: TGCGCCAGCAGCCAAGCCAAGGGACAGGGCAGGGAGACCCAGTACTTC.

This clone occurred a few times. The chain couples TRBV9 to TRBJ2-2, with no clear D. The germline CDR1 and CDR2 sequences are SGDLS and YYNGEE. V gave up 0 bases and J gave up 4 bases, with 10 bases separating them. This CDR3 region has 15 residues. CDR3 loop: CASSVVGSFTGELFF. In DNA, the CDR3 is TGTGCCAGCAGCGTAGTAGGTAGCTTCACCGGGGAGCTGTTTTTT.

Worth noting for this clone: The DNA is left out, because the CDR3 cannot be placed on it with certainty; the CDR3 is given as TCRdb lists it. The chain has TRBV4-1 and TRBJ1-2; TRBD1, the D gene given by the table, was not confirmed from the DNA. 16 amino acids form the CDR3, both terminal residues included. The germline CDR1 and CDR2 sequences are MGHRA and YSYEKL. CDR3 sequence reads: CASSQWGTGTNYGYPF.

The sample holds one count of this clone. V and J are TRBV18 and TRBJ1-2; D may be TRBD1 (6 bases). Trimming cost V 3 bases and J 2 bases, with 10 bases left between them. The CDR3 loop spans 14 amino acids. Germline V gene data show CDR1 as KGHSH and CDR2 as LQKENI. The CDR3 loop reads CASSPWTDNYGYTF. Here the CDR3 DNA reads TGTGCCAGCTCACCTTGGACAGACAACTATGGCTACACCTTC.

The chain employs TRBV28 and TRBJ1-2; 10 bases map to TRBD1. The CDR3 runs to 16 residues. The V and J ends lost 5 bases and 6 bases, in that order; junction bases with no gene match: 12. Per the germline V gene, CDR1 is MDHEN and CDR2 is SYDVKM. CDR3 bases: TGTGCCAGCAGTATTACGATGGGACAGGGGCAGAATGGCTACACCTTC. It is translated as CASSITMGQGQNGYTF.

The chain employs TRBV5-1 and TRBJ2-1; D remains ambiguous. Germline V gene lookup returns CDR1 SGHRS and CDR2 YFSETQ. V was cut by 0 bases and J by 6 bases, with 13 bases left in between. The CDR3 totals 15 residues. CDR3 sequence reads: CASSLENRALNEQFF. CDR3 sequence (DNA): TGCGCCAGCAGCTTGGAAAACCGAGCCCTCAATGAGCAGTTCTTC.

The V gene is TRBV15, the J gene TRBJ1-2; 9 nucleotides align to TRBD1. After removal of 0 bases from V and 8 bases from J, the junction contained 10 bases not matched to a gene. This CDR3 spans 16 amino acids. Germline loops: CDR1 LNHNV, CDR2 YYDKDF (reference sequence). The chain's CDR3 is CATSRDQIRTGVGYTF. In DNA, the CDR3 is TGTGCCACCAGCAGAGATCAGATTAGGACAGGGGTCGGCTACACCTTC.